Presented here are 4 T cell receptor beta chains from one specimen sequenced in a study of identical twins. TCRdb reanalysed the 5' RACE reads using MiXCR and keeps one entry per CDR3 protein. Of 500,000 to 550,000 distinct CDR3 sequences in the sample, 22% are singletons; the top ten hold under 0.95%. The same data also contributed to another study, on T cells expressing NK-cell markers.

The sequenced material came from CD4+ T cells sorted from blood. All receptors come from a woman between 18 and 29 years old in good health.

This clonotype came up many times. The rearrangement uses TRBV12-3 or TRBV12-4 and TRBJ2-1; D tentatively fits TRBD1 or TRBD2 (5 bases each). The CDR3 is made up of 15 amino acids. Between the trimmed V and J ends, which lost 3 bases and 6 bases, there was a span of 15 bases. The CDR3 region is CASSFPGPRSNEQFF. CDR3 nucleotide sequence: TGTGCCAGCAGTTTTCCGGGACCTAGATCCAATGAGCAGTTCTTC.

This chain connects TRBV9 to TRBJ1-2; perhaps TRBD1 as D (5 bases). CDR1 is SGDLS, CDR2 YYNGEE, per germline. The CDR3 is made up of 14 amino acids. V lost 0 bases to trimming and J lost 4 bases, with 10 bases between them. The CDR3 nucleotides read TGTGCCAGCAGCGTAGAGGCAGGGTCCTATGGCTACACCTTC. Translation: CASSVEAGSYGYTF.

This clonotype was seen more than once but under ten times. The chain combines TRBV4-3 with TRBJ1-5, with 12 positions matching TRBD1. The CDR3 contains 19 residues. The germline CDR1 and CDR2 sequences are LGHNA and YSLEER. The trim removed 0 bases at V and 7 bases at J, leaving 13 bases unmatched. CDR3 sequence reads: CASSQDLLRDRGLWQPQHF. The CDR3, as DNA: TGCGCCAGCAGCCAAGATCTACTTCGGGACAGGGGGCTATGGCAGCCCCAGCATTTT.

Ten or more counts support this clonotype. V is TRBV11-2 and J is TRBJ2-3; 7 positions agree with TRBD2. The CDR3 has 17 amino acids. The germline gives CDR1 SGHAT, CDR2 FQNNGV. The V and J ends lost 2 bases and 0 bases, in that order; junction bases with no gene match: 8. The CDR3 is CASSLRSSGPSTDTQYF. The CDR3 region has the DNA TGTGCCAGCAGCTTAAGGTCTAGCGGACCTAGCACAGATACGCAGTATTTT. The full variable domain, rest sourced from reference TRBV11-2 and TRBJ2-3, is EAGVAQSPRYKIIEKRQSVAFWCNPISGHATLYWYQQILGQGPKLLIQFQNNGVVDDSQLPKDRFSAERLKGVDSTLKIQPAKLEDSAVYLCASSLRSSGPSTDTQYFGPGTRLTVL.